This T cell receptor beta chain came from a study of shared clonotypes between healthy human individuals. Findings of the study overall: Among non-shared clonotypes, generation probabilities were lower than among those shared by all four donors. Sharing across four donors was highest in naive CD4 (roughly 5%) and lowest in memory CD8 (0.4%). Generally, naive subsets (rather than memory subsets) showed larger estimated richness.

Germline V lookup: CDR1 MGHRA, CDR2 YSYEKL. Between the trimmed V and J ends, which lost 1 base and 3 bases, there was a span of 16 bases. The CDR3 covers 18 residues. A word on this clone: The antigen is unknown.

Each PCR replicate from the sorted subsets contained about 200 ng DNA, which is some 31,000 T cell genomes. Only in-frame clones appear in the TCRdb table, and some are missing; sequencing was by immunoSEQ multiplex PCR. The data hold millions of clones, with 85% to 95% observed a single time. The chain carries TRBV4-1 and TRBJ2-6, with D perhaps given as TRBD1 or TRBD2 (7 bases each). The origin of this receptor is a young man in good health. Some clones in this sample may be carry-over from other donors' samples. Input material: naive CD4+ T cells from PBMCs. Subset defined: CD45RA+ positively selected. The CDR3: CASSQVSRGGIGANVLTF. The CDR3 DNA follows: TGCGCCAGCAGCCAAGTCAGCAGGGGGGGAATTGGGGCCAACGTCCTGACTTTC.